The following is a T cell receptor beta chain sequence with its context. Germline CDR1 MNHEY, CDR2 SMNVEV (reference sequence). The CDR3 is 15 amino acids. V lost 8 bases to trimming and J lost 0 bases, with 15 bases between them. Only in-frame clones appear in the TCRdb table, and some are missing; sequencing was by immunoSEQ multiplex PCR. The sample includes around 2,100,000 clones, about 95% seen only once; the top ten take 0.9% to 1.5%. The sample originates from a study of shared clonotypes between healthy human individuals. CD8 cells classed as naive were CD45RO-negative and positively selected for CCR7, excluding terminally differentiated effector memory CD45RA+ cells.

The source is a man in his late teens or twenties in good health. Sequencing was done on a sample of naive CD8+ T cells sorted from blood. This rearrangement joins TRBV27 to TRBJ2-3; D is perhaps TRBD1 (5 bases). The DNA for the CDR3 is TGTGCCAGCGCCTGGGGCAGCCCTAGCACAGATACGCAGTATTTT. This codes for CASAWGSPSTDTQYF.